Each of the 29 T cell receptor beta chains below was sequenced from the same sample in a study of tumor-infiltrating lymphocytes in primary liver carcinoma. DNA and RNA were both co-extracted from 20-30 mg of bulk tissue that had not been sorted. Total RNA amounting to 500 ng was the source from which TCR beta cDNA was made with a constant-region primer. Slightly modified ARM-PCR with three nested multiplex PCR rounds yielded TCR beta libraries. The first two PCR rounds used TRBV1-TRBV30 forward primers with a C-beta reverse primer, 10 to 11 cycles each. TCRdb used MiXCR to reprocess the multiplex PCR reads, holding one entry per CDR3 protein. The table records 120,000 or so distinct CDR3 sequences, 50% to 65% of them present only once. Sequenced: liver tumor tissue from sampling region 1. Subset here: tumor region T1, superior pole. These receptors were taken from a woman in her sixties with primary liver carcinoma and hepatitis B virus infection.

For this clonotype: A much larger clone differs from this one at a single base, so this may be a read error. The chain carries TRBV4-2 and TRBJ1-3; tentative D call: TRBD1 (5 bases). CDR1 and CDR2 from the germline V gene are LGHNA and YNFKEQ. The CDR3 spans 15 residues. The CDR3 loop reads CAGSLGESHGNTIYF. The DNA for the CDR3 is TGTGCCGGCAGCCTGGGGGAATCGCATGGAAACACCATATATTTT.

Note on this clonotype: One end of the junction does not line up with germline, which may come from a read error. The rearrangement uses TRBV29-1 and TRBJ2-5; TRBD2 might be the D (5 bases). Germline V CDR1 and CDR2: SQVTM, ANQGSEA. CDR3 length: 13 residues. The CDR3 nucleotides are TGCAGCGTTGGAGGGCGCGGTAAAGAGACCCAGCAATTC. It encodes CSVGGRGKETQQF. Variable domain in full (rest from reference TRBV29-1 and TRBJ2-5): SAVISQKPSRDICQRGTSLTIQCQVDSQVTMMFWYRQQPGQSLTLIATANQGSEATYESGFVIDKFPISRPNLTFSTLTVSNMSPEDSSIYLCSVGGRGKETQQFGPGTRLLVL.

This clonotype has a single count. A much larger clone differs from this one at a single base, so this may be a read error. CDR3 sequence reads: CSVAQGTRNTEAFF. The DNA of the CDR3 is TGCAGCGTGGCCCAGGGGACCCGGAACACTGAAGCTTTCTTT. The chain is built from TRBV29-1 and TRBJ1-1, with D perhaps TRBD1 (6 bases). CDR3 length: 14 amino acids. Trimming removed 6 bases at V and 1 base at J, with 15 bases between. Germline CDR1 and CDR2: SQVTM and ANQGSEA.

A note on this clonotype: A much larger clone lies a single base off, so this may be a read error. The rearrangement joins TRBV29-1 to TRBJ2-7, with 7 bases that match TRBD1. The CDR3 covers 13 residues. CDR1 and CDR2 (germline): SQVTM, ANQGSEA. J gave up 2 bases and V 7 bases, and 8 bases lay outside the gene matches. CDR3 sequence: CSALTGSAYEQYF. CDR3 in DNA: TGCAGCGCTCTGACAGGGAGTGCCTACGAGCAGTACTTC.

About this clonotype itself: The missing conserved phenylalanine or tryptophan at the end of this CDR3 makes a read error likely. The DNA is omitted, as the CDR3 cannot be located on it reliably, and the CDR3 follows TCRdb's listing. This chain uses TRBV20-1 with TRBJ2-1; the D segment call TRBD2 is taken from the table without a DNA check. Germline loops: CDR1 DFQATT, CDR2 SNEGSKA (reference sequence). The CDR3 is 14 residues long, ends included. The CDR3 sequence: CSVVRTSGTDEQFY.

About this clonotype: Compared with germline, one end of the junction differs, possibly owing to a read error. This chain joins TRBV11-2 and TRBJ2-1; either TRBD1 or TRBD2 may supply D (6 bases each). Germline assignment: CDR1 SGHAT and CDR2 FQNNGV. This CDR3 comprises 15 residues. CDR3 sequence (DNA): TGTGCCGGCAGCTTAGGGGGACTCTCCTGCAATGAGCAGTTCTTC. It yields the protein CAGSLGGLSCNEQFF.

A remark on this clonotype: One end of the junction fails to match germline, which may point to a read error. The V gene is TRBV29-1, the J gene TRBJ2-1; D might be TRBD2 (5 bases). In germline, CDR1 is SQVTM, CDR2 ANQGSEA. The CDR3 loop spans 18 amino acids. As DNA, the CDR3 is TGCAGCGTTGAATTACTAGTGGGAGTGTCTGGGTCCTACGATGAGCAGTTCTTC. As protein: CSVELLVGVSGSYDEQFF.

Of note for this clonotype: One end of the junction varies from germline; a read error may be responsible. V and J are TRBV29-1 and TRBJ2-5; TRBD2 matches 13 bases. The CDR3 spans 16 residues. CDR1 and CDR2 (germline): SQVTM, ANQGSEA. The CDR3 DNA reads TGCAGCGCGGGACTAGCGGGATGTGGGCCGCAAGTGACCCAGTACTTC. Translation gives CSAGLAGCGPQVTQYF.

The chain combines TRBV6-6 with TRBJ1-1; TRBD1 might be the D (5 bases). The V end was cut by 0 bases, the J end by 3 bases, with 11 bases between. The CDR3 covers 15 residues. Germline V CDR1 and CDR2: MNHNY, SVGAGI (reference sequence). CDR3 amino acids: CASSYSPRGYTEAFF. For the CDR3, the DNA is TGTGCCAGCAGTTACTCCCCGCGGGGCTACACTGAAGCTTTCTTT.

As concerns this clonotype: No conserved phenylalanine or tryptophan ends this CDR3, so it is likely a read error. The limits of the CDR3 on the DNA are not certain, so only TCRdb's listed CDR3 is given. The chain links TRBV14 to TRBJ2-6; the D segment call TRBD1 is taken from the table without a DNA check. Germline CDR1 reads SGHDN; CDR2 reads FVKESK. The CDR3 is 20 residues long, ends included. CDR3 loop: CASSQREIRQDLSGANVLTS.

In this sample, this clonotype turned up a few times. The chain employs TRBV2 and TRBJ2-3; D is undetermined. The CDR3 sequence is 13 residues long. Per germline, CDR1 SNHLY and CDR2 FYNNEI. V was shortened by 6 bases and J by 1 base, with 8 bases between the two germline ends. CDR3 region: CASRNTRTDTQYF. Here the CDR3 DNA reads TGTGCCAGCAGAAATACCCGCACAGATACGCAGTATTTT. Supplemented by reference TRBV2 and TRBJ2-3, the full variable domain reads EPEVTQTPSHQVTQMGQEVILRCVPISNHLYFYWYRQILGQKVEFLVSFYNNEISEKSEIFDDQFSVERPDGSNFTLKIRSTKLEDSAMYFCASRNTRTDTQYFGPGTRLTVL.

The rearrangement joins TRBV19 to TRBJ2-1; D not resolved. The CDR3 extends over 11 amino acids. Germline V lookup: CDR1 LNHDA, CDR2 SQIVND (reference sequence). V lost 10 bases and J 8 bases, leaving 12 bases between the germline ends. In DNA form, the CDR3 reads TGTGCCACAATGACATACGATGAGCAGTTCTTC. It codes for CATMTYDEQFF.

This clonotype came up many times. The chain recombines TRBV29-1 with TRBJ2-5; a weak D match, TRBD1 (6 bases). This CDR3 has 13 amino acids. V was pared by 7 bases and J by 5 bases, with 17 bases between. Germline V CDR1 and CDR2: SQVTM, ANQGSEA. CDR3 protein: CSASGGPPETQYF. In DNA form, the CDR3 reads TGCAGCGCTTCTGGGGGCCCCCCTGAGACCCAGTACTTC.

Points on this clonotype: Its ends do not fully match the called genes, so a read error is possible. The V call is TRBV5-1, the J call TRBJ1-2; TRBD1 aligns across 10 bases. The V gene's germline CDR1 is SGHRS and CDR2 YFSETQ. This CDR3 spans 16 amino acids. The CDR3 here is CASSLAPTGGDYDYTF. The CDR3 region has the DNA TGCGCCAGTAGCTTGGCCCCGACAGGGGGCGACTATGACTACACCTTC.

This clonotype came up once. The chain has TRBV6-1 and TRBJ2-2; tentative D call: TRBD1 (6 bases). CDR1 is MNHNS, CDR2 SASEGT, per germline. V lost 9 bases and J lost 7, with 18 bases in between. CDR3 size: 14 residues. CDR3 nucleotide sequence: TGTGCCAGTCCACGTGTGGGGGCGGACGGGGAGCTGTTTTTT. As protein: CASPRVGADGELFF.

This clonotype was found a few times. The chain joins TRBV12-3 or TRBV12-4 to TRBJ1-1; D is undetermined. With 4 bases removed from V and 5 bases from J, the gap between germline ends came to 8 bases. This CDR3 comprises 12 residues. CDR3 nucleotides: TGTGCCAGCAGTTCCTTTAAAACTGAAGCTTTCTTT. Amino acids: CASSSFKTEAFF.

In regard to this clonotype: A read error is likely, as this CDR3 ends without the conserved phenylalanine or tryptophan. The V call is TRBV5-1, the J call TRBJ2-7; D not resolved. V lost 4 bases and J lost 3, with 17 bases in between. The CDR3 contains 15 residues. Germline loops: CDR1 SGHRS, CDR2 YFSETQ. The CDR3 sequence is CASSAVFVNHYEQYL. CDR3 coding DNA: TGCGCCAGCAGCGCGGTTTTCGTCAACCACTACGAGCAGTACCTC.

In the case of this clonotype: A much larger clone sits a single nucleotide away, making a read error possible. The chain links TRBV6-6 to TRBJ2-1; TRBD1 is a possible D gene (7 bases). This CDR3 is 15 amino acids long. Germline loops: CDR1 MNHNY, CDR2 SVGAGI (reference sequence). The CDR3 sequence: CASSNQGGTYTEQFF. The CDR3 region has the DNA TGTGCCAGCAGTAACCAGGGGGGTACCTACACTGAGCAGTTCTTC.

This clonotype was counted at least ten times. V gene TRBV28 combines with J gene TRBJ1-2, with 7 bases fitting TRBD1. Germline assignment: CDR1 MDHEN and CDR2 SYDVKM. V was pared by 5 bases and J by 7 bases, with 4 bases of the junction left unmatched. CDR3 length: 12 residues. DNA for the CDR3: TGTGCCAGCAGTCCCGACAGGGCTGGCTACACCTTC. This encodes CASSPDRAGYTF.

This clonotype was observed many times. The chain uses TRBV6-5 and TRBJ2-7; 9 bases align to TRBD2. Germline V CDR1 and CDR2: MNHEY, SVGAGI. The trim removed 2 bases at V and 4 bases at J, leaving 6 bases unmatched. The CDR3 is 15 residues long. The CDR3 nucleotides are TGTGCCAGCAGTTACGGGGTAGCGGGAGTGTACGAGCAGTACTTC. Amino acids: CASSYGVAGVYEQYF.

As to this clonotype: A much larger clone differs by one base, so this may be a read error. This chain links TRBV12-5 with TRBJ1-1; perhaps TRBD1 as D (5 bases). The V gene's germline CDR1 is LGHNT and CDR2 FRNRAP. CDR3 size: 14 residues. CDR3 protein: CASGLRQSNTETFF. CDR3 coding DNA: TGTGCTAGTGGTTTGAGACAGTCGAACACTGAAACTTTCTTT.

Of note for this clonotype: The junction departs from germline at one end; a sequencing error may be responsible. The V gene is TRBV5-6, the J gene TRBJ2-1; 7 nucleotides match TRBD1. The V gene's germline CDR1 is SGHDT and CDR2 YYEEEE. CDR3 length: 16 amino acids. This CDR3 is CANSLWGTVYYNEQFF. CDR3 nucleotides: TGTGCCAACAGCCTGTGGGGGACAGTGTACTACAATGAGCAGTTCTTC.

Turning to this clonotype: A clone one base away is much larger, so this may be a read error. The V and J genes are TRBV12-3 or TRBV12-4 and TRBJ1-5; D remains unclear. The CDR3 consists of 13 residues. As DNA, the CDR3 is TGTGCCAGCTGTTTAGTCAGCAATCAGCCCCAGCATTTT. This translates into CASCLVSNQPQHF.

This clonotype came up a few times. This chain uses TRBV7-9 with TRBJ2-5; 8 bases are shared with TRBD1. V trimming: 3 bases; J trimming: 5 bases; junction bases outside the gene matches: 14. CDR1 is SEHNR and CDR2 is FQNEAQ in the germline V gene (reference sequence). The CDR3 runs to 17 residues. The CDR3 nucleotides are TGTGCCAGCAGCTTGAGGATTATACAGGGGGACTCGGAGACCCAGTACTTC. It translates to CASSLRIIQGDSETQYF.

This clonotype has ten or more counts. This chain uses TRBV4-2 with TRBJ2-1; 14 nucleotides line up with TRBD2. The V gene's germline CDR1 is LGHNA and CDR2 YNFKEQ. The V gene end was trimmed by 3 bases and the J gene end by 8 bases; junction bases not matched to a gene: 6. The CDR3 contains 16 residues. The CDR3 reads CASSQGTSGSRDEQFF. For the CDR3, the DNA is TGTGCCAGCAGCCAGGGGACTAGCGGGAGTAGGGATGAGCAGTTCTTC.

This clonotype was found many times. CDR3 sequence reads: CASSFERSSYNEQFF. The CDR3 nucleotides read TGTGCCAGCAGCTTTGAAAGGAGCTCCTACAATGAGCAGTTCTTC. The J gene is TRBJ2-1, the V gene TRBV11-2; no clear D gene. V lost 3 bases, J lost 0 bases, and 9 bases lay in between. The CDR3 totals 15 residues. Germline V gene sequence: CDR1 SGHAT, CDR2 FQNNGV.

Concerning this clonotype: It may be a read error: a sequence one base away is much more abundant. The chain couples TRBV6-5 to TRBJ2-3; D is perhaps TRBD1 or TRBD2 (5 bases each). Trimming cost V 6 bases and J 5 bases, with 15 bases left between them. Germline V gene lookup returns CDR1 MNHEY and CDR2 SVGAGI. This CDR3 comprises 14 residues. The CDR3 spells CASRERDVIDTQYF. The CDR3 DNA sequence: TGTGCCAGCAGGGAGAGGGACGTAATAGATACGCAGTATTTT.

For this clonotype: A read error may be the cause here, since a much bigger clone is one base away. It is likely a read error, because the conserved phenylalanine at the end of the CDR3 is missing. The V gene is TRBV29-1, the J gene TRBJ1-2; D call uncertain. From germline, CDR1 is SQVTM and CDR2 ANQGSEA. Between the trimmed V and J ends, which lost 4 bases and 6 bases, there was a span of 9 bases. The CDR3 is 11 residues long. In DNA, the CDR3 is TGCAGCGTTGTGCGGGGTGATGGCTACACCTCC. Residues: CSVVRGDGYTS.

The rearrangement links TRBV11-2 to TRBJ1-2, with 8 bases fitting TRBD1. The CDR3 is 13 residues long. Trimming removed 8 bases from V and 5 bases from J; junction bases left unmatched: 7. CDR1 and CDR2 (germline): SGHAT, FQNNGV. The CDR3: CASGPQGVYGYTF. In DNA, the CDR3 is TGTGCCAGCGGCCCACAGGGGGTTTATGGCTACACCTTC.